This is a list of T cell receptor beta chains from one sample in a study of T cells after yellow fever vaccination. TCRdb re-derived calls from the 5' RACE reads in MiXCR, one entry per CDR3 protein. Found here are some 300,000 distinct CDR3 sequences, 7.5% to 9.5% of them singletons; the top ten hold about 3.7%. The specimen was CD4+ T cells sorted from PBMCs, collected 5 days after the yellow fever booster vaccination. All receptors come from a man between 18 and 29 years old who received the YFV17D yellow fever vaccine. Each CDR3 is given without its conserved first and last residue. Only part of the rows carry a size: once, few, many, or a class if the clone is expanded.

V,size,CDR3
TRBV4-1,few,ASSQPRTSPTQY
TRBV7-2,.,ASSLYRTGGRANEKLF
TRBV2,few,ASSDGGWATQY
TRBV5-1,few,ASSWGGNEKLF
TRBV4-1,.,ASSQVGRGINQPQH
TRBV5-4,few,ASSSAGALNEQF
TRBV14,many,ASSQGDSPLH
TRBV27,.,ASSLSTGQRRNEQF
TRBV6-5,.,ASSYDRDSPLH
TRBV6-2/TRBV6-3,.,ASSYSQGRGNTEAF
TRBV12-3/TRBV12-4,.,ASREQGDSPLH
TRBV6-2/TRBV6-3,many,ASSSPGAQY
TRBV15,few,ATSRGGDPDTQY
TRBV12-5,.,ASGRSGGLYEQY
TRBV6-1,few,ASSGGLAGRSYNEQF
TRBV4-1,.,ASSHEGYNSPLH
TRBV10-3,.,AIRRRENTGELF
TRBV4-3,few,ASSQELGGTDTQY
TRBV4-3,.,ASSQAPGVGYT
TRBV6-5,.,ASRPTGWNTEAF
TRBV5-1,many,ASSLALEGTEAF
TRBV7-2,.,ASSPIPTVPYEQY
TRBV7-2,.,ATTRDRVNTGELF
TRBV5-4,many,ASSGTGGEDTQY
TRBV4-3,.,ASSPSGGKDYEQY
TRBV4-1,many,ASSQERQGRAF
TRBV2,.,ASSGRPNYGYT
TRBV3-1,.,ASRGAGTGGRNTIY
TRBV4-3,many,ASSQGTSGTYKETQY
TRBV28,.,ASGLPGKKLF
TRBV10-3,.,AISENTEAF
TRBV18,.,ASSAEEGNTEAF
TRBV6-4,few,ASRGDRMNTEAF
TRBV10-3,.,AIRAGTSGDLAYNEQF
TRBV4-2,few,ASSQVTGWGSGANVLT
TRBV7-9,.,ASSLVGNLNEKLF
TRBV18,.,ASSRALTVMSSGNTIY
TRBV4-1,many,ASSQVGGPNEKLF
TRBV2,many,ASSDAAAYGYT
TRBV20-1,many,SASRDGNTIY
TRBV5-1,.,ASNGGRDDEQY
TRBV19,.,ASSSGTAGNTIY
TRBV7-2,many,ASSLALSQPQH
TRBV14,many,ATLQGTSSYNSPLH
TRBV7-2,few,ASSLVSGDYNEQF
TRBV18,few,ASSHLNTGTGGNQPQH
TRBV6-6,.,ASSYSIRDGITTYEQY
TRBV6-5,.,ASSSLRGEQF
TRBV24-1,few,ATSDRGSNYGYT
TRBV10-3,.,AISEGDQAETQY
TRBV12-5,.,ASGTGDPGAQY
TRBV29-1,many,SVVMGGLNTEAF
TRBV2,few,ASSHPGRIYGYT
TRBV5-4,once,ASSQKTGGETQY
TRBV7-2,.,ASGDWGSNQPQH
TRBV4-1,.,ASSAPGQGRINQPQH
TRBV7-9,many,ASSPSGNTGELF